These T cell receptor beta chains were read from a single sample in a study of T cells after yellow fever vaccination. TCRdb re-analysed the 5' RACE reads in MiXCR, keeping a single row per CDR3 protein. The sample yields 500,000 to 700,000 distinct CDR3 sequences, less than 20% seen once. The sample consisted of PBMCs, taken 15 days after the yellow fever booster vaccination. The receptors stem from a man aged 30-40 years who received the YFV17D yellow fever vaccine. The CDR3 runs from the conserved cysteine through the conserved F or W. Each record gives: clone size, J gene, V gene, D gene, CDR3 DNA, CDR3 protein. D genes are given only for firm matches. Clone size is given for some rows only: seen once, a few or many times, or a class if the clone is expanded.

abundance: NA
j_gene: TRBJ2-7
v_gene: TRBV10-3
d_gene: TRBD2
CDR3nt: TGTGCCATCAGAGGACTAGCGTCCTACGAGCAGTACTTC
CDR3aa: CAIRGLASYEQYF

abundance: many
j_gene: TRBJ2-5
v_gene: TRBV2
d_gene: NA
CDR3nt: TGTGCCAGCAGTGAAGTCGTGGGGAAAGAGACCCAGTACTTC
CDR3aa: CASSEVVGKETQYF

abundance: NA
j_gene: TRBJ2-2
v_gene: TRBV12-3/TRBV12-4
d_gene: TRBD2
CDR3nt: TGTGCCAGCAGACGACTAGCGGGAGATTGGAACGGGGAGCTGTTTTTT
CDR3aa: CASRRLAGDWNGELFF

abundance: NA
j_gene: TRBJ2-1
v_gene: TRBV29-1
d_gene: TRBD2
CDR3nt: TGCAGCGTTGTTAAGGGAGGGTTCAATGAGCAGTTCTTC
CDR3aa: CSVVKGGFNEQFF

abundance: few
j_gene: TRBJ2-2
v_gene: TRBV7-2
d_gene: TRBD2
CDR3nt: TGTGCCAGCAGCCCTATGACTAGCGGGAGTCCCGGGGAGCTGTTTTTT
CDR3aa: CASSPMTSGSPGELFF

abundance: few
j_gene: TRBJ2-5
v_gene: TRBV7-2
d_gene: NA
CDR3nt: TGTGCCAGCAGTCCGGAGGGATATTACCTTGGCGAGACCCAGTACTTC
CDR3aa: CASSPEGYYLGETQYF

abundance: NA
j_gene: TRBJ2-3
v_gene: TRBV27
d_gene: TRBD1
CDR3nt: TGTGCCAGCAGAGGACAGGGGGGCACAGATACGCAGTATTTT
CDR3aa: CASRGQGGTDTQYF

abundance: NA
j_gene: TRBJ2-5
v_gene: TRBV7-8
d_gene: TRBD2
CDR3nt: TGTGCCAGCAGCTTAGTGGTTCTAGCGGGAGTGCCCCAAGAGACCCAGTACTTC
CDR3aa: CASSLVVLAGVPQETQYF

abundance: NA
j_gene: TRBJ2-1
v_gene: TRBV9
d_gene: NA
CDR3nt: TGTGCCAGCAGCGCCACAGGATCGAGGTACAATGAGCAGTTCTTC
CDR3aa: CASSATGSRYNEQFF

abundance: NA
j_gene: TRBJ2-2
v_gene: TRBV7-9
d_gene: NA
CDR3nt: TGTGCCAGCAGCCCACCCAGGGTTGACACCGGGGAGCTGTTTTTT
CDR3aa: CASSPPRVDTGELFF

abundance: few
j_gene: TRBJ2-5
v_gene: TRBV7-8
d_gene: NA
CDR3nt: TGTGCCAGCAGCCCTAGCGGCCCGAGGGGGGAGACCCAGTACTTC
CDR3aa: CASSPSGPRGETQYF

abundance: few
j_gene: TRBJ2-1
v_gene: TRBV6-2/TRBV6-3
d_gene: TRBD2
CDR3nt: TGTGCCAGCAGTTACTTCGAGCGGGAGGGCCCTTTGGATGAGCAGTTCTTC
CDR3aa: CASSYFEREGPLDEQFF

abundance: NA
j_gene: TRBJ2-5
v_gene: TRBV10-3
d_gene: NA
CDR3nt: TGTGCCATCAGTGAGCACGAAGTCCAAGAGACCCAGTACTTC
CDR3aa: CAISEHEVQETQYF

abundance: few
j_gene: TRBJ2-3
v_gene: TRBV6-2/TRBV6-3
d_gene: TRBD2
CDR3nt: TGTGCCAGCAGTCGGGGACTAGCGAACACAGATACGCAGTATTTT
CDR3aa: CASSRGLANTDTQYF

abundance: NA
j_gene: TRBJ1-1
v_gene: TRBV4-1
d_gene: NA
CDR3nt: TGCGCCAGCAGCCACTTTGGGGTGGACACTGAAGCTTTCTTT
CDR3aa: CASSHFGVDTEAFF

abundance: NA
j_gene: TRBJ2-3
v_gene: TRBV11-3
d_gene: TRBD1
CDR3nt: TGTGCCAGCAGCTCGGGCCGACAGGGAGTCACAGATACGCAGTATTTT
CDR3aa: CASSSGRQGVTDTQYF

abundance: NA
j_gene: TRBJ1-1
v_gene: TRBV18
d_gene: NA
CDR3nt: TGTGCCAGCTCACCAGGAATAGGAAACACTGAAGCTTTCTTT
CDR3aa: CASSPGIGNTEAFF

abundance: many
j_gene: TRBJ2-5
v_gene: TRBV29-1
d_gene: NA
CDR3nt: TGCAGCGGAGGACTGTCGGAGACCCAGTACTTC
CDR3aa: CSGGLSETQYF

abundance: few
j_gene: TRBJ1-3
v_gene: TRBV7-2
d_gene: TRBD1
CDR3nt: TGTGCCAGCAGCTATATACAGGGGGAGTCCATATATTTT
CDR3aa: CASSYIQGESIYF

abundance: NA
j_gene: TRBJ2-3
v_gene: TRBV20-1
d_gene: NA
CDR3nt: TGCAGTGCAACCGGAGGAGGGGATACGCAGTATTTT
CDR3aa: CSATGGGDTQYF

abundance: few
j_gene: TRBJ2-5
v_gene: TRBV7-2
d_gene: NA
CDR3nt: TGTGCCAGCACAGAAAGCCCCGGCGGGGAGACCCAGTACTTC
CDR3aa: CASTESPGGETQYF

abundance: NA
j_gene: TRBJ2-1
v_gene: TRBV5-5
d_gene: TRBD2
CDR3nt: TGTGCCAGCAGCTTGGATGTGGGGCTAGCGGCCTACAATGAGCAGTTCTTC
CDR3aa: CASSLDVGLAAYNEQFF

abundance: NA
j_gene: TRBJ2-7
v_gene: TRBV20-1
d_gene: NA
CDR3nt: TGCAGTGCTCGGGGGTTATACGAGCAGTACTTC
CDR3aa: CSARGLYEQYF

abundance: few
j_gene: TRBJ2-1
v_gene: TRBV28
d_gene: NA
CDR3nt: TGTGCCAGCAGTTTCGGAGGTGGGATATACAATGAGCAGTTCTTC
CDR3aa: CASSFGGGIYNEQFF

abundance: once
j_gene: TRBJ1-3
v_gene: TRBV20-1
d_gene: TRBD1
CDR3nt: TGCAGTGCAGGGGGCGAGGACACCATATATTTT
CDR3aa: CSAGGEDTIYF

abundance: NA
j_gene: TRBJ1-6
v_gene: TRBV20-1
d_gene: TRBD1
CDR3nt: TGCAGTGCTAGAGATCTGGGAGGGGACAGTGTTTATTCACCCCTCCACTTT
CDR3aa: CSARDLGGDSVYSPLHF

abundance: NA
j_gene: TRBJ2-1
v_gene: TRBV10-3
d_gene: NA
CDR3nt: TGTGCCATCAAAGGGGCGGGCGCCTACAATGAGCAGTTCTTC
CDR3aa: CAIKGAGAYNEQFF

abundance: few
j_gene: TRBJ1-4
v_gene: TRBV6-1
d_gene: NA
CDR3nt: TGTGCCAGCAGGCCCGGGGACGGTGAAAAACTGTTTTTT
CDR3aa: CASRPGDGEKLFF

abundance: NA
j_gene: TRBJ2-5
v_gene: TRBV7-9
d_gene: NA
CDR3nt: TGTGCCAGCAGCTTAGGAATGGGAGAGGAGACCCAGTACTTC
CDR3aa: CASSLGMGEETQYF

abundance: few
j_gene: TRBJ2-1
v_gene: TRBV6-2/TRBV6-3
d_gene: TRBD2
CDR3nt: TGTGCCAGCAGTACTTATCGGGGGGCAACTAGCGGACCCTCGGGGAATGAGCAGTTCTTC
CDR3aa: CASSTYRGATSGPSGNEQFF

abundance: NA
j_gene: TRBJ2-4
v_gene: TRBV11-1
d_gene: NA
CDR3nt: TGTGCCAGCAGCTTAGGTGACAGGAAGGGGAGAGACAAAAACATTCAGTACTTC
CDR3aa: CASSLGDRKGRDKNIQYF

abundance: few
j_gene: TRBJ2-1
v_gene: TRBV10-3
d_gene: NA
CDR3nt: TGTGCCATCAGTATGGACTATTCCTACAATGAGCAGTTCTTC
CDR3aa: CAISMDYSYNEQFF

abundance: few
j_gene: TRBJ2-7
v_gene: TRBV12-3/TRBV12-4
d_gene: NA
CDR3nt: TGTGCCAGCAGGTATGGCGGAAGGGGCCTTTACGAGCAGTACTTC
CDR3aa: CASRYGGRGLYEQYF

abundance: few
j_gene: TRBJ2-1
v_gene: TRBV11-2
d_gene: NA
CDR3nt: TGTGCCAGCAGCTTGGGCCAAATCTCGGGAGAGCAGTTCTTC
CDR3aa: CASSLGQISGEQFF

abundance: few
j_gene: TRBJ2-1
v_gene: TRBV12-3/TRBV12-4
d_gene: TRBD2
CDR3nt: TGTGCCAGCAGACCCGGGACTAGCGGGAGTCAGGTCTTC
CDR3aa: CASRPGTSGSQVF

abundance: NA
j_gene: TRBJ2-1
v_gene: TRBV5-5
d_gene: TRBD1
CDR3nt: TGTGCCAGCAGACTGCCGGGACAGGGATACAATGAGCAGTTCTTC
CDR3aa: CASRLPGQGYNEQFF

abundance: NA
j_gene: TRBJ2-1
v_gene: TRBV27
d_gene: NA
CDR3nt: TGTGCCAGCAGTTCATTACGGGAGTGGAGACAGTTCTTC
CDR3aa: CASSSLREWRQFF

abundance: NA
j_gene: TRBJ2-2
v_gene: TRBV6-5
d_gene: TRBD2
CDR3nt: TGTGCCAGCAGTTACCAAGCTAGCGGGAGATCGGCCGGGGAGCTGTTTTTT
CDR3aa: CASSYQASGRSAGELFF

abundance: few
j_gene: TRBJ2-2
v_gene: TRBV14
d_gene: TRBD1
CDR3nt: TGTGCCAGCAGCCAAGAGAGGACAGGGGTTGCGGGGGAGCTGTTTTTT
CDR3aa: CASSQERTGVAGELFF

abundance: NA
j_gene: TRBJ2-4
v_gene: TRBV20-1
d_gene: NA
CDR3nt: TGCAGTGCCCCGGATTTTGGCAAAAACATTCAGTACTTC
CDR3aa: CSAPDFGKNIQYF

abundance: NA
j_gene: TRBJ2-3
v_gene: TRBV20-1
d_gene: TRBD1
CDR3nt: TGCAGCACAGGACAGGGTACGCATACGCAGTATTTT
CDR3aa: CSTGQGTHTQYF

abundance: NA
j_gene: TRBJ2-6
v_gene: TRBV19
d_gene: NA
CDR3nt: TGTGCCAGTAGTCTTTTTGCTATCTCTGGGGCCAACGTCCTGACTTTC
CDR3aa: CASSLFAISGANVLTF

abundance: NA
j_gene: TRBJ2-6
v_gene: TRBV14
d_gene: NA
CDR3nt: TGTGCCAGCAGCCACCTCAAGGGGGTAGGGTTTACCTCTGGGGCCAACGTCCTGACTTTC
CDR3aa: CASSHLKGVGFTSGANVLTF

abundance: NA
j_gene: TRBJ1-2
v_gene: TRBV2
d_gene: NA
CDR3nt: TGTGCCAGCAGTGATTGGAGTTATGGCTACACCTTC
CDR3aa: CASSDWSYGYTF

abundance: few
j_gene: TRBJ2-2
v_gene: TRBV27
d_gene: NA
CDR3nt: TGTGCCAGCAGTTTGGAACTACGCACCGGGGAGCTGTTTTTT
CDR3aa: CASSLELRTGELFF

abundance: NA
j_gene: TRBJ2-1
v_gene: TRBV20-1
d_gene: NA
CDR3nt: TGCTGTGCTTTTCTCGGGCCTCTGATCCATGAGCAGTTCTTC
CDR3aa: CCAFLGPLIHEQFF

abundance: few
j_gene: TRBJ2-2
v_gene: TRBV15
d_gene: NA
CDR3nt: TGTGCCACCAGCAGGGACGGATCGAACACCGGGGAGCTGTTTTTT
CDR3aa: CATSRDGSNTGELFF

abundance: few
j_gene: TRBJ2-3
v_gene: TRBV20-1
d_gene: NA
CDR3nt: TGCAGTGCTATGTTAGGACTTGTTAGCACAGATACGCAGTATTTT
CDR3aa: CSAMLGLVSTDTQYF

abundance: few
j_gene: TRBJ2-3
v_gene: TRBV27
d_gene: TRBD2
CDR3nt: TGTGCCAGCCGCCTAAGCGGGAGGGCCGTAGATACGCAGTATTTT
CDR3aa: CASRLSGRAVDTQYF

abundance: NA
j_gene: TRBJ2-1
v_gene: TRBV7-2
d_gene: TRBD2
CDR3nt: TGTGCCAGCTCTGGGACTAGAAATGAGCAGTTCTTC
CDR3aa: CASSGTRNEQFF

abundance: NA
j_gene: TRBJ2-5
v_gene: TRBV20-1
d_gene: TRBD2
CDR3nt: TGCAGTGCTCCAAGCGGGAGCGGTTACCAAGAGACCCAGTACTTC
CDR3aa: CSAPSGSGYQETQYF

abundance: few
j_gene: TRBJ2-3
v_gene: TRBV20-1
d_gene: NA
CDR3nt: TGCAGTGCTAGAGCCCCTGGGGGCAAGCGGGACACAGATACGCAGTATTTT
CDR3aa: CSARAPGGKRDTDTQYF

abundance: few
j_gene: TRBJ2-5
v_gene: TRBV29-1
d_gene: NA
CDR3nt: TGCAGCGGTAGGAGCGGAAGGGAGACCCAGTACTTC
CDR3aa: CSGRSGRETQYF

abundance: NA
j_gene: TRBJ2-5
v_gene: TRBV20-1
d_gene: TRBD1
CDR3nt: TGCAGTGCTACGGACAGGGGTGCGGGAATCCAAGAGACCCAGTACTTC
CDR3aa: CSATDRGAGIQETQYF